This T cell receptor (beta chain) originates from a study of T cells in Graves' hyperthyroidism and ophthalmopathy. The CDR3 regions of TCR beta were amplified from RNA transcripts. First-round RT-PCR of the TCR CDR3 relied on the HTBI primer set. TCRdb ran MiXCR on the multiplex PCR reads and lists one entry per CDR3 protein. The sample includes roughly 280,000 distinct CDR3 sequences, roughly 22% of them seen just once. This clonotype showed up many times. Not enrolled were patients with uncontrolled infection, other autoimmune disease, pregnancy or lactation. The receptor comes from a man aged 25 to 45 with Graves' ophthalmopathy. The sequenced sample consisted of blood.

Written as DNA, the CDR3 is TGTGCCAGCAGCTTTGATAATCGGCAGTTCTTC. The encoded protein is CASSFDNRQFF. The V call is TRBV11-3, the J call TRBJ2-1; unclear D gene. CDR3 length equals 11 residues. Germline values: CDR1 SGHNT, CDR2 YENEEA. Trimming stripped 3 bases from V and 12 bases from J, with 9 bases between. The variable domain in full, with the rest retrieved from reference TRBV11-3 and TRBJ2-1, is EAGVVQSPRYKIIEKKQPVAFWCNPISGHNTLYWYLQNLGQGPELLIRYENEEAVDDSQLPKDRFSAERLKGVDSTLKIQPAELGDSAVYLCASSFDNRQFFGPGTRLTVL.